Here is one T cell receptor beta chain with its context. V was shortened by 1 base and J by 4 bases, with 7 bases between the two germline ends. The germline gives CDR1 SGHVS, CDR2 FNYEAQ. The CDR3 is 14 residues long. Only in-frame clones appear in the TCRdb table, and some are missing; sequencing was by immunoSEQ multiplex PCR. The sample holds approximately 250,000 clones, roughly 90% seen once. The data are from a study of blood T cell repertoires in COVID-19. This receptor was identified in a man aged 25 to 40 with active or convalescent COVID-19. Sequenced sample: peripheral blood. V and J are TRBV7-6 and TRBJ2-2; D uncertain. The CDR3 protein is CASSLGPSTGELFF. The DNA of the CDR3 is TGTGCCAGCAGCTTAGGGCCCAGCACCGGGGAGCTGTTTTTT.